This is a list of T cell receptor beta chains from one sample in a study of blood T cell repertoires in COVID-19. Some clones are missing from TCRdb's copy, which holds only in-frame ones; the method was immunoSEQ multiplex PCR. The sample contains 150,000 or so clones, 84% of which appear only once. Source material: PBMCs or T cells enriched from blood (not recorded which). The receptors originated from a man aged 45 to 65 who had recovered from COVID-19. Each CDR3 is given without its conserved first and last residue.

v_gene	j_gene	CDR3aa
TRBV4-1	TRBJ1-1	ASSQGLRDILGAF
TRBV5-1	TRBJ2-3	ASSLVLAGGGADTQY
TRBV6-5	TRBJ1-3	ASSPTSSGNTIY
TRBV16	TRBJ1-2	ASSQGRRGIGGYT
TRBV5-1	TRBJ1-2	ASSSGQGMEGYT
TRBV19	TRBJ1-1	ASIPFNAGHTEAF
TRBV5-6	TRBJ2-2	ASSPRRGGWGGELF
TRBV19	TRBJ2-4	ASSRGAAKNIQY
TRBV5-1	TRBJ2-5	ASSLDGRAGETQY
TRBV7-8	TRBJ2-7	ASSLEAGVGYEQY
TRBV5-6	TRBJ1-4	ASRARGRGEKLF
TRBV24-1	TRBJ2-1	ATQEAGGRFGEQF
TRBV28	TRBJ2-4	ASSLRERGGPNRIQY
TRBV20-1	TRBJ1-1	SVQPNTEAF
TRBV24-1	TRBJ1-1	ATSDPLNTEAF
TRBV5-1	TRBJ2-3	ASSLIPGGRLDTQY
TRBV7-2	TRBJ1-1	ASSTPRQNTEAF
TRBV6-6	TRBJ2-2	ASSRGQGATTGELF
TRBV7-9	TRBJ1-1	ASSLVTGQNTEAF
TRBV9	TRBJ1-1	ASSVGRGVHTEAF
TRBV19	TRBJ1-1	ASSTNRVLNTEAF
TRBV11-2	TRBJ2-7	ASSLGPIQGPSYEQY
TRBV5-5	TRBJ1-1	ASSSAGTGYTEAF
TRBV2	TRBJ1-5	ASSEEINQPQH
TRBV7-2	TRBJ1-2	ASSLIQGAYGYT
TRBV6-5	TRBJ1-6	ASSYSKGPGGSPLH
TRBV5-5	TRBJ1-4	ASSWNRGQGEKLF
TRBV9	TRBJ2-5	ASSADLSQETQY
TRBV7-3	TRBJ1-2	ASSPGGEGGYT
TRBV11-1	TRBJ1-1	ASSASGGGEAF
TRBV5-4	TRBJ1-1	ASSLSGQGEGAF
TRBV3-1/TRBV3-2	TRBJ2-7	ASSQDLATYEQY
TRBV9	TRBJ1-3	ASSVSMGGYSGNTIY
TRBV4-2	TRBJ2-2	ASSQRVAGEIGELF
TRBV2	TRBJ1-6	ASSPQGSAQNSPLH
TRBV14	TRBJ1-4	ASSRWTGPAEKLF
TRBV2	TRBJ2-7	ASWVASANEQY
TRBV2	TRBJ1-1	ATQDLNTEAF
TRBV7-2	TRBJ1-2	ASSLVWLKVEDGYT
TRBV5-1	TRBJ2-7	ASGTGQGGDEQY
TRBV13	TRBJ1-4	ASSSHRGALINEKLF
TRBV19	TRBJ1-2	ASSPMTLRGGYT
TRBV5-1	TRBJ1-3	ASSTGQGSRLGNTIY
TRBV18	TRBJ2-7	ASSLTPGTYEQY
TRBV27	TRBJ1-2	ASSLQGADYGYT
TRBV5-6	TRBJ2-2	ASSPGWSNTGELF
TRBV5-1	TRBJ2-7	ASSLADYEQY
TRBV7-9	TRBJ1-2	ASSLNPGIGYT
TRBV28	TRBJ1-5	ASSPGQTYQPQH